Below, 14 T cell receptor beta chains from the same sample are listed, as sequenced in a study of cytomegalovirus exposure and HLA in healthy donors. The PCR ran on 60 Vbeta and 13 Jbeta primers. Assay: immunoSEQ multiplex PCR; the TCRdb copy retains only in-frame clones and omits some. The sample has some 110,000 clones, 75% seen once. The sequencing input was PBMCs. The receptors stem from a middle-aged man in good health and CMV-seronegative.

To note about this clone: Other DNA sequences in this specimen translate into the identical CDR3. The chain uses TRBV7-9 and TRBJ1-4, with D possibly being TRBD1 (5 bases). The ends were cut back, 1 base at V and 5 bases at J, with 8 bases in the middle. The CDR3 is 14 residues long. Germline V gives CDR1 SEHNR, CDR2 FQNEAQ (reference sequence). The CDR3 nucleotides are TGTGCCAGCAGCTTAGGACAGTCAAATGAAAAACTGTTTTTT. This sequence encodes CASSLGQSNEKLFF. The entire variable domain, with the rest obtained from reference TRBV7-9 and TRBJ1-4, is as follows: DTGVSQNPRHKITKRGQNVTFRCDPISEHNRLYWYRQTLGQGPEFLTYFQNEAQLEKSRLLSDRFSAERPKGSFSTLEIQRTEQGDSAMYLCASSLGQSNEKLFFGSGTQLSVL.

CDR3 protein: CASSLRDSINYGYTF. The CDR3 DNA reads TGTGCCAGTAGCCTCCGGGACAGCATTAACTATGGCTACACCTTC. The chain carries TRBV19 and TRBJ1-2; TRBD1 matches at 7 bases. The germline V gene encodes CDR1 LNHDA and CDR2 SQIVND (reference sequence). V shed 6 bases, J shed 1 base, and the junction held 8 bases outside the gene matches. This CDR3 is 15 amino acids long.

This clone was recorded once. The chain links TRBV9 to TRBJ2-7; 9 bases match TRBD1. After removal of 4 bases from V and 1 base from J, the junction contained 3 bases not matched to a gene. The length of the CDR3 is 14 residues. Germline V gene sequence: CDR1 SGDLS, CDR2 YYNGEE. The CDR3 nucleotides are TGTGCCAGCAGCACCGGGACAGGGTCCTACGAGCAGTACTTC. The encoded protein is CASSTGTGSYEQYF.

J is TRBJ2-5 and V is TRBV19, with 8 bases fitting TRBD1. The germline CDR1 and CDR2 sequences are LNHDA and SQIVND (reference sequence). Losses at the gene ends were 3 bases for V and 3 bases for J; bases not matched to a gene: 0. There are 13 residues in the CDR3. CDR3 in amino acids: CASSMDREETQYF. In DNA, the CDR3 is TGTGCCAGTAGTATGGACAGGGAAGAGACCCAGTACTTC.

The chain has TRBV5-4 and TRBJ2-3; unclear D gene. Germline assignment: CDR1 SGHNT and CDR2 YYREEE (reference sequence). With 4 bases removed from V and 7 bases from J, the gap between germline ends came to 13 bases. The CDR3 is 13 amino acids. The CDR3 sequence is CASSPYASNTQYF. CDR3 coding DNA: TGTGCCAGCAGCCCGTACGCGTCGAATACGCAGTATTTT.

The chain is built from TRBV6-1 and TRBJ2-5, with 7 nucleotides matching TRBD2. TRBJ2-7 matches the DNA end more closely, so the J call is doubtful. Germline lookup yields CDR1 MNHNS and CDR2 SASEGT. This CDR3 is built from 16 residues. The CDR3 DNA reads TGTGCCAGCAGTGCCCCTGTCCCCAGCGGGGTCAACGAGCAGTACTTC. This sequence encodes CASSAPVPSGVNEQYF.

The chain combines TRBV7-9 with TRBJ2-1, with 7 bases matching TRBD2. Per germline, CDR1 SEHNR and CDR2 FQNEAQ (reference sequence). The CDR3 is made up of 14 amino acids. Unmatched junction bases numbered 8, after V lost 5 bases and J lost 7 bases. The CDR3 spells CASSPGGWRNEQFF. The CDR3 DNA reads as TGTGCCAGCAGCCCCGGGGGGTGGCGGAATGAGCAGTTCTTC. The variable domain in full, completed from reference TRBV7-9 and TRBJ2-1, reads DTGVSQNPRHKITKRGQNVTFRCDPISEHNRLYWYRQTLGQGPEFLTYFQNEAQLEKSRLLSDRFSAERPKGSFSTLEIQRTEQGDSAMYLCASSPGGWRNEQFFGPGTRLTVL.

This clone appeared a single time. CDR3 in amino acids: CASSSQGNQETQYF. Written as DNA, the CDR3 is TGCGCCAGCAGCTCACAGGGGAATCAAGAGACCCAGTACTTC. The chain joins TRBV5-1 to TRBJ2-5, with TRBD1 matching over 7 bases. V gave up 3 bases and J gave up 2 bases; unmatched junction bases: 4. The CDR3 spans 14 residues. CDR1 is SGHRS, CDR2 YFSETQ, per germline.

The V and J genes are TRBV15 and TRBJ2-2; TRBD1 aligns across 10 bases. Per germline, CDR1 LNHNV and CDR2 YYDKDF (reference sequence). The CDR3 length is 15 residues. V gave up 3 bases and J gave up 4 bases; unmatched junction bases: 2. The CDR3 spells CATSRDRGSTGELFF. In nucleotides, the CDR3 is TGTGCCACCAGCAGGGACAGGGGGTCCACCGGGGAGCTGTTTTTT.

With regard to this clone: Other DNA sequences of this sample code for an identical CDR3. The V and J genes are TRBV6-1 and TRBJ1-6; no reliable D call. Germline lookup yields CDR1 MNHNS and CDR2 SASEGT. The CDR3 is made up of 14 amino acids. V lost 5 bases, J lost 11 bases, and 16 bases lay in between. CDR3 amino acids: CASSPTYSDPPLHF. The CDR3 DNA follows: TGTGCCAGCAGTCCGACTTATTCAGATCCACCCCTCCACTTT.

The gene calls are TRBV11-1 and TRBJ2-2; a weak D match, TRBD2 (6 bases). The CDR3 runs 17 residues. Trimming stripped 5 bases from V and 2 bases from J, with 18 bases between. Germline V CDR1 and CDR2: SGHAT, FQDESV (reference sequence). CDR3 sequence (DNA): TGTGCCAGCAGCCTAAGGGGACTTCACTTAAACACCGGGGAGCTGTTTTTT. Residues: CASSLRGLHLNTGELFF.

The V call is TRBV4-2, the J call TRBJ2-5, with D possibly being TRBD2 (7 bases). The germline V gene encodes CDR1 LGHNA and CDR2 YNFKEQ. The V end was cut by 1 base, the J end by 4 bases, with 19 bases between. There are 17 residues in the CDR3. CDR3 sequence reads: CASSQVSVGGLGETQYF. The CDR3 coding sequence is TGTGCCAGCAGCCAAGTCTCCGTGGGGGGGCTTGGAGAGACCCAGTACTTC.

This clone was found a few times. The chain combines TRBV9 with TRBJ1-5; a weak D match, TRBD1 (6 bases). V lost 0 bases, J lost 4 bases, and 8 bases lay in between. CDR3 length equals 14 residues. Germline V gene data show CDR1 as SGDLS and CDR2 as YYNGEE. The CDR3 protein is CASSVGTENQPQHF. In DNA form, the CDR3 reads TGTGCCAGCAGCGTAGGGACAGAAAATCAGCCCCAGCATTTT.

The genes are TRBV5-1 and TRBJ2-7; tentative D call: TRBD1 (6 bases). Germline V lookup: CDR1 SGHRS, CDR2 YFSETQ. V lost 2 bases, J lost 3 bases, and 12 bases lay in between. The CDR3 has 14 residues. CDR3 in amino acids: CASSFLQGNYEQYF. CDR3 DNA: TGCGCCAGCAGCTTTCTCCAGGGGAACTACGAGCAGTACTTC. Using reference TRBV5-1 and TRBJ2-7 for the parts outside the CDR3, the full variable domain is KAGVTQTPRYLIKTRGQQVTLSCSPISGHRSVSWYQQTPGQGLQFLFEYFSETQRNKGNFPGRFSGRQFSNSRSEMNVSTLELGDSALYLCASSFLQGNYEQYFGPGTRLTVT.